This TCR beta chain was identified during a study of CD8+ T cells in alopecia areata. Extracted RNA was reverse transcribed, and the resulting cDNA served as sequencing template. Measured with immunoSEQ multiplex PCR; TCRdb has only the in-frame clones, and not every one. The sample holds around 200,000 clones, under 60% seen once. Treatment given: oral pan-JAK inhibitor, 5-10 mg twice daily. In alopecia areata patients, both lesional scalp punch biopsies and peripheral blood were collected. This CDR3 is 15 amino acids long. Germline CDR1 reads SGHDT; CDR2 reads YYEEEE. The V and J ends lost 4 bases and 7 bases, in that order; junction bases with no gene match: 8. Comments on this clone: As yet, its antigen is unknown.

Study observations and caveats: Scalp and blood retained many expanded lesional clones during tofacitinib. Lesional scalp displayed greater clonality than normal scalp, most notably in alopecia totalis/universalis.

The input for sequencing was CD8+ T cells sorted from blood, taken at week 24, from a patient treated with tofacitinib. V is TRBV5-6 and J is TRBJ1-1; TRBD1 agrees at 12 bases. The receptor was isolated from a human donor with alopecia areata. The CDR3 protein is CASSPRGQGADEAFF. CDR3 nucleotide sequence: TGTGCCAGCAGCCCCCGGGGACAGGGGGCTGATGAAGCTTTCTTT.